This T cell receptor beta chain was profiled in a study of cytomegalovirus exposure and HLA in healthy donors. Study conclusions and caveats: By HLA locus, TCR association rates varied in a later analysis, with DRB1 showing the most and HLA-C the fewest. Later on, a genetic analysis was performed. It linked a missense variant in DCLRE1C with V- and J-gene trimming of TCR beta. Investigators reported approximately 170 TCR beta chains as tied to cytomegalovirus. Available immune exposure information covered CMV serostatus only.

About this clone itself: Its antigen is as yet unknown.

Germline CDR1 ENHRY, CDR2 SYGVKD. The CDR3 has 14 residues. Trimming took 8 bases from V and 6 from J, leaving 19 bases between them. The PCR made use of 60 Vbeta and 13 Jbeta primers. Clones were read by immunoSEQ multiplex PCR, and TCRdb kept only the in-frame ones, dropping some. The sample carries about 190,000 clones, around 84% recorded once. This chain joins TRBV10-3 and TRBJ1-1; D is perhaps TRBD1 (6 bases). Sequenced input: PBMCs. The sequence was collected from a woman between 18 and 29 years old in good health and CMV-seronegative. CDR3 coding DNA: TGTGCCATCCAAAGGGGGGGGACCACGGCTGAAGCTTTCTTT. It codes for CAIQRGGTTAEAFF.